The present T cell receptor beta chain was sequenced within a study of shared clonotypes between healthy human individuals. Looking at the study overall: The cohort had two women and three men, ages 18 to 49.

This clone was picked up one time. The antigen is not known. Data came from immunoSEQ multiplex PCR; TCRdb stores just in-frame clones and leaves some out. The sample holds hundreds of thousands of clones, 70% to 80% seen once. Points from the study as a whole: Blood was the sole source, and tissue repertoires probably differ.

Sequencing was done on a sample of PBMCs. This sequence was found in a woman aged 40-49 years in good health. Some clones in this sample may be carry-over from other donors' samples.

The DNA for the CDR3 is TGTGCCAGCAGCACCCAGACAGGAAACTATGGCTACACCTTC. This gives the protein CASSTQTGNYGYTF. The rearrangement joins TRBV9 to TRBJ1-2; a weak D match, TRBD1 (6 bases). V lost 4 bases and J 2 bases, leaving 12 bases between the germline ends. The CDR3 runs to 14 residues. Germline loops: CDR1 SGDLS, CDR2 YYNGEE.